This passage covers 14 T cell receptor beta chains from one sample sequenced in a study of OX40 agonist ivuxolimab in advanced cancers. Assay: immunoSEQ multiplex PCR; the TCRdb copy retains only in-frame clones and omits some. The repertoire holds 45,000 to 60,000 clones, about nine tenths seen once, with 5% to 7% in the top ten. Source: CD4+ or CD8+ T cells sorted from blood, taken in a trial of the OX40 agonist ivuxolimab. These receptors were taken from an adult with an advanced solid tumor such as melanoma, head and neck, liver or kidney cancer.

V is TRBV5-4 and J is TRBJ1-1; maybe TRBD1 (6 bases). The V end was cut by 2 bases, the J end by 5 bases, with 13 bases between. This CDR3 has 14 residues. The germline gives CDR1 SGHNT, CDR2 YYREEE (reference sequence). Written as DNA, the CDR3 is TGTGCCAGCAGCTTAATACAAGGGGGTACTGAAGCTTTCTTT. Protein: CASSLIQGGTEAFF.

This clone was detected once. The chain recombines TRBV7-6 with TRBJ2-7; D possibly corresponds to TRBD1 (6 bases). This CDR3 has 15 residues. Between the trimmed V and J ends, which lost 2 bases and 5 bases, there was a span of 16 bases. CDR1 is SGHVS, CDR2 FNYEAQ, per germline. CDR3 loop: CASSLSPDSGNEQYF. In DNA form, the CDR3 reads TGTGCCAGCAGCTTATCCCCGGACAGTGGCAACGAGCAGTACTTC.

V gene TRBV9 combines with J gene TRBJ1-1; D gene ambiguous. CDR3 length: 14 residues. Trimming took 3 bases from V and 6 from J, leaving 15 bases between them. Germline-derived CDR1 and CDR2 are SGDLS and YYNGEE. CDR3 DNA: TGTGCCAGCAGCGGTGGGGTTTTAGTATCTGAAGCTTTCTTT. This codes for CASSGGVLVSEAFF.

This clone has only a few counts. The V call is TRBV27, the J call TRBJ1-2; TRBD1 might be the D (5 bases). V lost 6 bases and J 5 bases, leaving 19 bases between the germline ends. Germline V gene sequence: CDR1 MNHEY, CDR2 SMNVEV (reference sequence). CDR3 size: 15 residues. The DNA for the CDR3 is TGTGCCAGCAGCCACGGGACGGGGTCTGGGTATGGCTACACCTTC. Translating it yields CASSHGTGSGYGYTF.

This chain joins TRBV7-2 and TRBJ1-4, with D unresolved. The germline V gene encodes CDR1 SGHTA and CDR2 FQGNSA. Trimming removed 1 base from V and 2 bases from J, with 11 bases in between. The CDR3 totals 16 residues. As DNA, the CDR3 is TGTGCCAGCAGCTTAGGGGAAGTTCCGACTAATGAAAAACTGTTTTTT. Protein product: CASSLGEVPTNEKLFF.

The rearrangement joins TRBV19 to TRBJ2-3; D is uncertain. From germline, CDR1 is LNHDA and CDR2 SQIVND (reference sequence). Trimming took off 3 bases at V and 2 bases at J, with 6 bases between the two ends. CDR3 length: 13 residues. The CDR3 sequence is CASSMVPTDTQYF. CDR3 nucleotide sequence: TGTGCCAGTAGTATGGTACCCACAGATACGCAGTATTTT.

The CDR3 sequence is CASSDSVGGGNYGYTF. For the CDR3, the DNA is TGTGCCAGCAGCGATTCTGTAGGGGGTGGAAACTATGGCTACACCTTC. This chain uses TRBV7-9 with TRBJ1-2, with D perhaps matching TRBD1 (6 bases). The CDR3 has 16 residues. V lost 5 bases to trimming and J lost 2 bases, with 18 bases between them. Germline V gene lookup returns CDR1 SEHNR and CDR2 FQNEAQ (reference sequence).

The CDR3 loop is CASSPSGDYGYTF. CDR3 nucleotide sequence: TGTGCCAGCAGTCCCTCCGGGGACTATGGCTACACCTTC. This chain joins TRBV28 and TRBJ1-2; D is undetermined. CDR3 length equals 13 residues. V was clipped by 5 bases and J by 3 bases, with 10 bases between them. CDR1 is MDHEN and CDR2 is SYDVKM in the germline V gene.

The chain joins TRBV4-1 to TRBJ2-5, with 8 bases aligning to TRBD2. J gave up 4 bases and V 0 bases, and 13 bases lay outside the gene matches. In germline, CDR1 is MGHRA, CDR2 YSYEKL. The length of the CDR3 is 18 residues. CDR3 region: CASSQDPPLELAVETQYF. The CDR3 DNA sequence: TGCGCCAGCAGCCAAGACCCCCCCCTTGAACTAGCGGTAGAGACCCAGTACTTC.

The sample holds one count of this clone. In DNA, the CDR3 is TGCGCCAGCAGCTTGAACGCGGGAGAGGGGTACGAGCAGTACTTC. Encoded protein: CASSLNAGEGYEQYF. This chain joins TRBV5-1 and TRBJ2-7; the match to TRBD2 covers 7 bases. The germline CDR1 and CDR2 sequences are SGHRS and YFSETQ. The CDR3 extends over 15 amino acids. Trimming removed 1 base from V and 4 bases from J; junction bases left unmatched: 8.

This clone appeared once. The CDR3 loop is CASSRGQGLNEQFF. The CDR3 bases are TGTGCCAGCAGTAGAGGACAGGGTCTTAATGAGCAGTTCTTC. The genes are TRBV6-5 and TRBJ2-1; 8 positions agree with TRBD1. CDR1 is MNHEY and CDR2 is SVGAGI in the germline V gene. Trimming at V came to 5 bases and at J to 7 bases, leaving 7 bases not matched to a gene. This CDR3 has 14 residues.

In its sample, this clone is medium-sized. The rearrangement links TRBV6-5 to TRBJ2-1, with D tentatively TRBD2 (5 bases). V lost 3 bases to trimming and J lost 7 bases, with 10 bases between them. In germline, CDR1 is MNHEY, CDR2 SVGAGI. CDR3 length: 13 residues. In DNA, the CDR3 is TGTGCCAGCAGTTATAAGGCGGGTAATGAGCAGTTCTTC. Its protein product is CASSYKAGNEQFF.

The V and J genes are TRBV27 and TRBJ2-3; D uncertain. The length of the CDR3 is 13 residues. V lost 2 bases and J lost 0, with 3 bases in between. The V gene's germline CDR1 is MNHEY and CDR2 SMNVEV (reference sequence). Written as DNA, the CDR3 is TGTGCCAGCAGTTTAGGTAGCACAGATACGCAGTATTTT. Protein sequence: CASSLGSTDTQYF.

The chain employs TRBV7-9 and TRBJ1-1; D is undetermined. Germline CDR1 SEHNR, CDR2 FQNEAQ (reference sequence). The V end lost 2 bases, the J end lost 3 bases, and 7 bases lay between the germline ends. The CDR3 is 13 amino acids. This CDR3 is CASSLPGYTEAFF. The CDR3 bases are TGTGCCAGCAGCTTACCGGGCTACACTGAAGCTTTCTTT. Drawing the rest from reference TRBV7-9 and TRBJ1-1, the complete variable domain is DTGVSQNPRHKITKRGQNVTFRCDPISEHNRLYWYRQTLGQGPEFLTYFQNEAQLEKSRLLSDRFSAERPKGSFSTLEIQRTEQGDSAMYLCASSLPGYTEAFFGQGTRLTVV.